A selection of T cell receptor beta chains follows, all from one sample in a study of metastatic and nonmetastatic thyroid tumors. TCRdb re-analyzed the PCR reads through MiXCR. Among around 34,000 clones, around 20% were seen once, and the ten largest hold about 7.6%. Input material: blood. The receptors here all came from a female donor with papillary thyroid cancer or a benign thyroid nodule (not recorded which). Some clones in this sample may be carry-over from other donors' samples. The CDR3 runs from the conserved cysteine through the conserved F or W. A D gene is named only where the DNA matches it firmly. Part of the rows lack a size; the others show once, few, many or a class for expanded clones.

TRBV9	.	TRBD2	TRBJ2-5	TGTGCCAGCAGCGTAGCTACCCAGCGGGGAGAGGAGACCCAGTACTTC	CASSVATQRGEETQYF
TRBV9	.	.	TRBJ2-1	TGTGCCGCCGGAATCGGTCCGGAAAATGAGCAGTTCTTC	CAAGIGPENEQFF
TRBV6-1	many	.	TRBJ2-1	TGTGCCAGCAGTGTCTACGGGAGGCAGTTCTTC	CASSVYGRQFF
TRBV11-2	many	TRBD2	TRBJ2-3	TGTGCCAGCAGCTTAGGATTAGCGGGAGGGTCAGATACGCAGTATTTT	CASSLGLAGGSDTQYF
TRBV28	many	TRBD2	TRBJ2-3	TGTGCCAGCAGTTCAGGGACTAGCGGGGGTGCCTCCGGTGCGCAGTATTTT	CASSSGTSGGASGAQYF
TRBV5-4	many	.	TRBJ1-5	TGTGCCAGCAGCTTGGTGGGCTCCCGGGCTAGCAATCAGCCCCAGCATTTT	CASSLVGSRASNQPQHF
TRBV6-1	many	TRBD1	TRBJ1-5	TGTGCCAGCAGTGACACGGGACAGAACAATCAGCCCCAGCATTTT	CASSDTGQNNQPQHF
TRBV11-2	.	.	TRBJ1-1	TGTGCCAGCAGCTTCCCAGGGAACACTGAAGCTTTCTTT	CASSFPGNTEAFF
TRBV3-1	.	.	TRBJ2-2	TGTGCCAGCAGCCAAGATCCCGGGGGGCACACCGGGGAGCTGTTTTTT	CASSQDPGGHTGELFF
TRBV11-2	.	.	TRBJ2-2	TGTGCCAGCAGCTTAGAAAGCACCGGGGAGCTGTTTTTT	CASSLESTGELFF
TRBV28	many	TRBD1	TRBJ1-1	TGTGCCAGCAGTCGGACAGGGAAACTCTTAAACACTGAAGCTTTCTTT	CASSRTGKLLNTEAFF
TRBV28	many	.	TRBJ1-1	TGTGCCAGCAGTACAGGGCTGGCGGGATTCACTGAAGCTTTCTTT	CASSTGLAGFTEAFF
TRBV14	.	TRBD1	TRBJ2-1	TGTGCCAGCAGCCAAGAGCACACAGGGACAGGGGGGAATGAGCAGTTCTTC	CASSQEHTGTGGNEQFF
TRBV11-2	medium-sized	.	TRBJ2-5	TGTGCCAGCAGCCCTCGGGTACAAGAGACCCAGTACTTC	CASSPRVQETQYF
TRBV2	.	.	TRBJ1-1	TGTGCCAGCAGTGCCGGAAACACTGAAGCTTTCTTT	CASSAGNTEAFF
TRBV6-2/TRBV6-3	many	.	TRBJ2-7	TGTGCCAGCAGTTACTCTCTGAAGTACTACGAGCAGTACTTC	CASSYSLKYYEQYF
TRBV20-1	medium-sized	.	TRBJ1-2	TGCAGTGCCTCCAATTATCGGGGTAATAACTATGGCTACACCTTC	CSASNYRGNNYGYTF
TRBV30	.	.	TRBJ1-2	TGTGCCTGGAGCCAGTGGGGCGGCTACACCTTC	CAWSQWGGYTF
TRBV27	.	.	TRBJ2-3	TGTGCCAGCAGTCTCTCCACAGATACGCAGTATTTT	CASSLSTDTQYF
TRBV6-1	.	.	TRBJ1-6	TGTGCCAGCACCCGAACAGATAATTCACCCCTCCACTTT	CASTRTDNSPLHF
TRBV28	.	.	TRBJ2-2	TGTGCCGGACGTAGGGGTACCACCGGGGAGCTGTTTTTT	CAGRRGTTGELFF
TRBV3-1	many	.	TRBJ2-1	TGTGCCAGCAGCCAACCCACTAGTCTCAATGAGCAGTTCTTC	CASSQPTSLNEQFF
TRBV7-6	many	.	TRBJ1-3	TGTGCCAGCAGCTTTACGACAGGTCCGGGAAACACCATATATTTT	CASSFTTGPGNTIYF
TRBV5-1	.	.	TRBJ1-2	TGCGCCAGCAGCTTGGTCTTTCGTCTCGCGACAGGCCCATATTATGGCTACACCTTC	CASSLVFRLATGPYYGYTF
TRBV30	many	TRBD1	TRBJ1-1	TGTGCCTGGACTTCGACAGGGAAGAGGACTGAAGCTTTCTTT	CAWTSTGKRTEAFF
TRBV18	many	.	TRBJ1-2	TGTGCCAGCTCACCACCAGGGTCAAACTATGGCTACACCTTC	CASSPPGSNYGYTF
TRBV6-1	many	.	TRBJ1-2	TGTGCCAGCAGTGTTACAGGATATGGCTACACCTTC	CASSVTGYGYTF
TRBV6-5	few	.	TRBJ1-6	TGTGCCAGCAGCGCGGACAGACTCCCTCGGAATTCACCCCTCCACTTT	CASSADRLPRNSPLHF
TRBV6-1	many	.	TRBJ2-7	TGTGCCAGCAGTCCTCATAACTACGAGCAGTACTTC	CASSPHNYEQYF
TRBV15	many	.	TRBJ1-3	TGTGCCACCAGCAGAGACCAGGGTGGTGGAAACTCCATATATTTT	CATSRDQGGGNSIYF
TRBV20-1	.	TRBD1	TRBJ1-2	TGCAGTGCCGAGCCACAGAAGACAGGGAAAATTGGCTATGGTGACAACTTC	CSAEPQKTGKIGYGDNF
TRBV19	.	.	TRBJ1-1	TGTGCCAGTAGTATGATGGGGGGCAGCACTGAAGCTTTCTTT	CASSMMGGSTEAFF
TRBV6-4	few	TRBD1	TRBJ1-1	TGTGCCAGCAGATTAACTGAAGGGGGCGCTGAAGCTTTCTTT	CASRLTEGGAEAFF
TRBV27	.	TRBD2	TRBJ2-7	TGTGCCAGCAGTTCCCTTACGGGAGGGCGCGAGCAGTACTTC	CASSSLTGGREQYF
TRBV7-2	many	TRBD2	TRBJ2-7	TGTGCCAGCAGCTCATCCGGGACTAGATCCTACGAGCAGTACTTC	CASSSSGTRSYEQYF
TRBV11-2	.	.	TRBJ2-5	TGTGCCAGCAGCTTAGATCCAGGCAGGGTAGAGACCCAGTACTTC	CASSLDPGRVETQYF
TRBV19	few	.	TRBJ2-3	TGTGCCAGTAGTATCCACGGAAGCAGTCAGCCCCAGTATTTT	CASSIHGSSQPQYF
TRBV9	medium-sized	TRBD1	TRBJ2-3	TGTGCCAGCAGCGTAGGGACCAGGGGGACAGTGGGGGGCACAGATACGCAGTATTTT	CASSVGTRGTVGGTDTQYF
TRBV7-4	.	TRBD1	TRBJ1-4	TGTGCCAGCAGCCCTCGGACAGGGGGAAATGAAAAACTGTTTTTT	CASSPRTGGNEKLFF
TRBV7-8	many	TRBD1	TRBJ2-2	TGTGCCAGCAGGGACAGGGGTAACACCGGGGAGCTGTTTTTT	CASRDRGNTGELFF
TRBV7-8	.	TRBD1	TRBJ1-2	TGTGGCAGCAGCCAAGGGGGCGAGGACTATGGCTACACCTTC	CGSSQGGEDYGYTF
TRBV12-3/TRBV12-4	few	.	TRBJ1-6	TGTGCCAGCAGTTTAGGAGGGCCTAATTCACCCCTCCACTTT	CASSLGGPNSPLHF